These 16 T cell receptor beta chains were all obtained from the same sample, sequenced in a study of blood T cell repertoires in COVID-19. Data came from immunoSEQ multiplex PCR; TCRdb stores just in-frame clones and leaves some out. This table has about 150,000 clones, 85% to 90% appearing once. Sequencing was performed on peripheral blood. All receptors derive from a man aged 18-30 years with COVID-19, enrolled during active disease.

This chain uses TRBV7-2 with TRBJ1-4; weak D call: TRBD1 (5 bases). This CDR3 contains 14 residues. The V gene's germline CDR1 is SGHTA and CDR2 FQGNSA. Trimming pared 1 base from V and 5 bases from J, leaving 8 bases between. This CDR3 is CASSLVRGNEKLFF. The CDR3 bases are TGTGCCAGCAGCTTAGTTCGGGGGAATGAAAAACTGTTTTTT.

V gene TRBV4-1 combines with J gene TRBJ2-1; TRBD2 agrees at 9 bases. The V and J ends lost 5 bases and 0 bases, in that order; junction bases with no gene match: 8. This CDR3 spans 17 amino acids. Germline CDR1 MGHRA, CDR2 YSYEKL. The CDR3 sequence is CASSSWTSASSYNEQFF. The CDR3 region has the DNA TGCGCCAGCAGCTCATGGACTAGCGCCTCCTCCTACAATGAGCAGTTCTTC.

The chain uses TRBV5-1 and TRBJ2-5; 8 bases fit TRBD2. Unmatched junction bases numbered 8, after V lost 0 bases and J lost 7 bases. CDR1 is SGHRS and CDR2 is YFSETQ in the germline V gene. The CDR3 extends over 15 amino acids. CDR3 in amino acids: CASSLAGSGKATQYF. CDR3 sequence (DNA): TGCGCCAGCAGCTTGGCCGGTAGCGGGAAAGCGACCCAGTACTTC.

This chain links TRBV11-2 with TRBJ1-6, with 8 bases aligning to TRBD1. There are 17 residues in the CDR3. Trimming removed 3 bases from V and 10 bases from J; junction bases left unmatched: 14. Germline V CDR1 and CDR2: SGHAT, FQNNGV. In DNA, the CDR3 is TGTGCCAGCAGCTTCCCCGAAACCGGGACAGGACGATCACCCCTCCACTTT. This encodes CASSFPETGTGRSPLHF.

This clone was recorded a few times. The CDR3 sequence is CASSLEGGPGTGELFF. In DNA, the CDR3 is TGTGCCAGCAGCTTGGAGGGGGGGCCGGGAACCGGGGAGCTGTTTTTT. The chain uses TRBV5-6 and TRBJ2-2, with a weak D call TRBD2 (7 bases). Per germline, CDR1 SGHDT and CDR2 YYEEEE. The CDR3 totals 16 residues. The V end was cut by 0 bases, the J end by 5 bases, with 14 bases between.

V and J are TRBV24-1 and TRBJ2-2, with a possible D match to TRBD1 (5 bases). The CDR3 totals 13 residues. Trimming removed 6 bases from V and 6 bases from J, with 10 bases in between. The germline CDR1 and CDR2 sequences are KGHDR and SFDVKD. In nucleotides, the CDR3 is TGTGCCACCAGTACCAGGGCGGCCGGGGAGCTGTTTTTT. Translation: CATSTRAAGELFF.

V and J are TRBV29-1 and TRBJ2-4; D is ambiguous. This CDR3 region has 13 residues. CDR1 and CDR2 from the germline V gene are SQVTM and ANQGSEA. V was trimmed by 6 bases and J by 0 bases, leaving 9 bases between them. The CDR3 bases are TGCAGCGTCAAACAAGTAGCCAAAAACATTCAGTACTTC. Translation gives CSVKQVAKNIQYF.

The V call is TRBV6-5, the J call TRBJ2-3; 8 nucleotides match TRBD1. Germline-derived CDR1 and CDR2 are MNHEY and SVGAGI. J lost 6 bases, V lost 7 bases, and 12 bases had no gene match. The CDR3 is made up of 15 amino acids. CDR3 residues: CASKSPQGAGDTQYF. CDR3 nucleotide sequence: TGTGCCAGCAAGAGTCCCCAGGGGGCGGGTGATACGCAGTATTTT.

The chain uses TRBV7-8 and TRBJ2-3; tentative D call: TRBD1 (6 bases). The V end lost 1 base, the J end lost 3 bases, and 11 bases lay between the germline ends. The length of the CDR3 is 15 residues. Germline assignment: CDR1 SGHVS and CDR2 FQNEAQ. CDR3 DNA: TGTGCCAGCAGCTTAGACAGGGCCGGGACAGATACGCAGTATTTT. Translated: CASSLDRAGTDTQYF.

V is TRBV5-4 and J is TRBJ1-1, with TRBD1 identical over 10 bases. The CDR3 consists of 13 residues. V gave up 2 bases and J gave up 11 bases; unmatched junction bases: 6. Germline CDR1 SGHNT, CDR2 YYREEE (reference sequence). This CDR3 reads CASSLGDRGLAFF. The CDR3 coding sequence is TGTGCCAGCAGCTTAGGGGACAGGGGACTGGCTTTCTTT.

This chain links TRBV28 with TRBJ2-7; TRBD2 matches at 7 bases. Trimming cost V 2 bases and J 2 bases; bases outside gene matches: 6. CDR1 and CDR2 from the germline V gene are MDHEN and SYDVKM. The CDR3 extends over 15 amino acids. The CDR3 sequence: CASSLGGRAPYEQYF. CDR3 bases: TGTGCCAGCAGTTTAGGAGGGAGGGCCCCCTACGAGCAGTACTTC. Complete variable domain (other parts from reference TRBV28 and TRBJ2-7): DVKVTQSSRYLVKRTGEKVFLECVQDMDHENMFWYRQDPGLGLRLIYFSYDVKMKEKGDIPEGYSVSREKKERFSLILESASTNQTSMYLCASSLGGRAPYEQYFGPGTRLTVT.

In regard to this clone: Other DNA variants within this sample encode the same CDR3. The chain couples TRBV12-3 or TRBV12-4 to TRBJ2-5, with D perhaps matching TRBD2 (5 bases). Trimming pared 0 bases from V and 5 bases from J, leaving 7 bases between. This CDR3 is built from 13 residues. CDR3 loop: CASSLAGVETQYF. The CDR3 DNA follows: TGTGCCAGCAGTTTAGCGGGAGTTGAGACCCAGTACTTC.

This chain connects TRBV6-5 to TRBJ2-3; D is possibly TRBD2 (5 bases). Looked up from germline, CDR1 is MNHEY and CDR2 is SVGAGI. V lost 4 bases to trimming and J lost 0 bases, with 11 bases between them. CDR3 length: 15 residues. The CDR3: CASSSSGLSTDTQYF. The CDR3 coding sequence is TGTGCCAGCAGTTCAAGCGGTCTAAGCACAGATACGCAGTATTTT.

This chain joins TRBV5-1 and TRBJ2-3, with TRBD2 identical over 9 bases. The CDR3 covers 16 residues. In germline, CDR1 is SGHRS, CDR2 YFSETQ. V lost 4 bases to trimming and J lost 0 bases; unmatched junction nucleotides: 6. Written as DNA, the CDR3 is TGCGCCAGCAGCCTGGCGACTAGCGGAAGCACAGATACGCAGTATTTT. It yields the protein CASSLATSGSTDTQYF.

The rearrangement links TRBV5-6 to TRBJ2-7; D uncertain. V was pared by 6 bases and J by 2 bases, with 9 bases between. CDR1 and CDR2 (germline): SGHDT, YYEEEE. The CDR3 covers 12 residues. CDR3 residues: CASTLGTYEQYF. The CDR3 region has the DNA TGTGCCAGCACTCTCGGTACCTACGAGCAGTACTTC.

The chain links TRBV5-4 to TRBJ2-1, with 8 bases that match TRBD1. Germline CDR1 is SGHNT and CDR2 is YYREEE (reference sequence). V shed 5 bases, J shed 9 bases, and the junction held 13 bases outside the gene matches. The CDR3 is made up of 15 amino acids. This CDR3 reads CASSIENRGTVEQFF. CDR3 DNA sequence: TGTGCCAGCAGTATTGAGAACAGGGGGACGGTTGAGCAGTTCTTC.